These 19 T cell receptor beta chains came from one sample sequenced in a study of cytomegalovirus exposure and HLA in healthy donors. Researchers ran the PCR with 60 Vbeta and 13 Jbeta primers. Clones were sequenced by immunoSEQ multiplex PCR, and TCRdb holds only the in-frame ones, with some missing. The sample lists over 110,000 clones; about 80% were seen once. The sample comprised PBMCs. The origin of the receptors is a woman under 30 in good health and CMV-seropositive.

The chain is built from TRBV6-1 and TRBJ1-1; D remains ambiguous. The V gene lost 5 bases and the J gene lost 1 base, with 11 bases spanning the gap. The CDR3 loop spans 14 amino acids. Germline-derived CDR1 and CDR2 are MNHNS and SASEGT. In DNA form, the CDR3 reads TGTGCCAGCAGTAAGGAGCACTCGAACACTGAAGCTTTCTTT. Amino acid sequence: CASSKEHSNTEAFF.

This rearrangement joins TRBV19 to TRBJ1-2; 9 bases line up with TRBD1. Trimming cost V 4 bases and J 10 bases; bases outside gene matches: 10. Per the germline V gene, CDR1 is LNHDA and CDR2 is SQIVND (reference sequence). The CDR3 loop spans 14 amino acids. The CDR3 here is CASSTSGQGDVYTF. The CDR3 bases are TGTGCCAGTAGTACCTCGGGACAGGGCGATGTCTACACCTTC.

The chain recombines TRBV27 with TRBJ2-7; TRBD2 matches 13 bases. The germline gives CDR1 MNHEY, CDR2 SMNVEV (reference sequence). The CDR3 extends over 15 amino acids. J lost 2 bases, V lost 4 bases, and 2 bases had no gene match. CDR3 in amino acids: CASSSGLAGAYEQYF. The DNA for the CDR3 is TGTGCCAGCAGTTCTGGACTAGCGGGGGCCTACGAGCAGTACTTC.

The V call is TRBV5-6, the J call TRBJ2-1; D unresolved. The CDR3 runs to 12 residues. The V end lost 2 bases, the J end lost 5 bases, and 5 bases lay between the germline ends. The germline CDR1 and CDR2 sequences are SGHDT and YYEEEE. In nucleotides, the CDR3 is TGTGCCAGCAGCTTACTCGACAATGAGCAGTTCTTC. Residues: CASSLLDNEQFF. Full variable domain (remainder filled in from reference TRBV5-6 and TRBJ2-1): DAGVTQSPTHLIKTRGQQVTLRCSPKSGHDTVSWYQQALGQGPQFIFQYYEEEERQRGNFPDRFSGHQFPNYSSELNVNALLLGDSALYLCASSLLDNEQFFGPGTRLTVL.

The CDR3: CASSLRGQIYEQYF. The DNA of the CDR3 is TGTGCCAGCAGTCTCCGGGGACAGATCTACGAGCAGTACTTC. This chain links TRBV6-6 with TRBJ2-7, with 7 bases identical to TRBD1. Germline trimming cut 5 bases from V and 3 bases from J; bases unmatched to any gene: 7. In germline, CDR1 is MNHNY, CDR2 SVGAGI (reference sequence). The CDR3 has 14 amino acids.

The chain is built from TRBV6-1 and TRBJ1-4, with no clear D. The V and J ends lost 6 bases and 0 bases respectively, with 5 bases between them. Germline CDR1 and CDR2: MNHNS and SASEGT. The CDR3 is 13 residues long. The CDR3 DNA sequence: TGTGCCAGCAGCCCTGCAACTAATGAAAAACTGTTTTTT. It codes for CASSPATNEKLFF.

The chain combines TRBV5-1 with TRBJ2-3; 9 positions match TRBD1. Germline lookup yields CDR1 SGHRS and CDR2 YFSETQ. Unmatched junction bases numbered 9, after V lost 4 bases and J lost 3 bases. CDR3 length: 16 residues. The CDR3 loop reads CASSGHRGRGTDTQYF. The CDR3 bases are TGCGCCAGCAGCGGCCACAGGGGGCGCGGGACAGATACGCAGTATTTT.

The V gene is TRBV11-2, the J gene TRBJ2-2, with a weak D call TRBD1 (6 bases). The CDR3 runs 16 residues. The V gene's germline CDR1 is SGHAT and CDR2 FQNNGV. V was pared by 2 bases and J by 6 bases, with 16 bases between. The CDR3 coding sequence is TGTGCCAGCAGCTTATGGGTAGGGGGAGAAGCCGGGGAGCTGTTTTTT. This sequence encodes CASSLWVGGEAGELFF.

The gene calls are TRBV7-9 and TRBJ1-3, with a possible D match to TRBD1 (6 bases). With 5 bases removed from V and 10 bases from J, the gap between germline ends came to 9 bases. This CDR3 is 11 amino acids long. Germline-derived CDR1 and CDR2 are SEHNR and FQNEAQ (reference sequence). In DNA, the CDR3 is TGTGCCAGCAGCGCCCAGGGGACCATATATTTT. It codes for CASSAQGTIYF.

V is TRBV19 and J is TRBJ1-1; the D is unclear. Trimming removed 6 bases at V and 4 bases at J, with 12 bases between. Germline assignment: CDR1 LNHDA and CDR2 SQIVND (reference sequence). The CDR3 spans 13 residues. As DNA, the CDR3 is TGTGCCAGTAGCGGACTCCTGGGCACTGAAGCTTTCTTT. It translates to CASSGLLGTEAFF.

The gene calls are TRBV6-6 and TRBJ2-5; D possibly corresponds to TRBD1 (6 bases). The assigned J gene may be wrong: the sequence end matches TRBJ2-7 better. CDR1 is MNHNY, CDR2 SVGAGI, per germline (reference sequence). The CDR3 has 13 amino acids. The CDR3, as DNA: TGTGCCAGCAGAGGGACATCGACCTACGAGCAGTACTTC. It specifies CASRGTSTYEQYF.

V usage is TRBV11-2 and J usage is TRBJ1-1; 8 positions agree with TRBD1. V was clipped by 2 bases and J by 5 bases; unmatched bases: 10. The CDR3 spans 16 residues. Germline V lookup: CDR1 SGHAT, CDR2 FQNNGV. The CDR3 sequence: CASSLFRDRGLTEAFF. The CDR3, as DNA: TGTGCCAGCAGCTTATTTCGAGACAGGGGTTTAACTGAAGCTTTCTTT.

This chain connects TRBV7-2 to TRBJ1-1; D not certain. Deletions cut 5 bases from V and 7 bases from J, with 17 bases between. The CDR3 is made up of 14 amino acids. Germline V CDR1 and CDR2: SGHTA, FQGNSA. The DNA of the CDR3 is TGTGCCAGCAGCCTAGGTGGAGGGTGGAGTGAAGCTTTCTTT. It yields the protein CASSLGGGWSEAFF.

The genes are TRBV7-8 and TRBJ2-3; 9 positions agree with TRBD2. Trimming cost V 5 bases and J 2 bases; bases outside gene matches: 5. Germline CDR1 is SGHVS and CDR2 is FQNEAQ. The CDR3 covers 15 residues. The CDR3, as DNA: TGTGCCAGCAGCCGTATAGCGGGGGCCACAGATACGCAGTATTTT. The encoded protein is CASSRIAGATDTQYF.

The CDR3 DNA sequence: TGTGCCATCGAAGCTGGACGGGGATACGAGCAGTACTTC. Translation gives CAIEAGRGYEQYF. V is TRBV15 and J is TRBJ2-7; possibly TRBD2 for D (5 bases). Deletions cut 10 bases from V and 4 bases from J, with 17 bases between. This CDR3 spans 13 amino acids. CDR1 and CDR2 from the germline V gene are LNHNV and YYDKDF (reference sequence). The full variable domain, completed using reference TRBV15 and TRBJ2-7, is DAMVIQNPRYQVTQFGKPVTLSCSQTLNHNVMYWYQQKSSQAPKLLFHYYDKDFNNEADTPDNFQSRRPNTSFCFLDIRSPGLGDTAMYLCAIEAGRGYEQYFGPGTRLTVT.

Only a few counts were recorded for this clone. The chain combines TRBV5-4 with TRBJ2-1, with 11 bases identical to TRBD2. This CDR3 contains 15 residues. Germline trimming cut 4 bases from V and 10 bases from J; bases unmatched to any gene: 10. The V gene's germline CDR1 is SGHNT and CDR2 YYREEE (reference sequence). CDR3 protein: CASSAIAGGPREQFF. Written as DNA, the CDR3 is TGTGCCAGCAGCGCGATAGCGGGGGGGCCTAGAGAGCAGTTCTTC.

This clone was observed once. The chain carries TRBV29-1 and TRBJ1-2, with a possible D match to TRBD1 (6 bases). The CDR3 runs to 13 residues. Germline CDR1 and CDR2: SQVTM and ANQGSEA. The V gene lost 3 bases and the J gene lost 5 bases, with 13 bases spanning the gap. CDR3 amino acids: CSVDFTGKYGYTF. The DNA for the CDR3 is TGCAGCGTTGATTTTACAGGGAAATATGGCTACACCTTC.

The gene calls are TRBV27 and TRBJ2-1; TRBD2 aligns across 11 bases. The CDR3 runs to 15 residues. The V gene's germline CDR1 is MNHEY and CDR2 SMNVEV (reference sequence). V was clipped by 5 bases and J by 4 bases; unmatched bases: 4. The CDR3 nucleotides read TGTGCCAGCAGTATGACTAGCGGGGCTTACAATGAGCAGTTCTTC. This codes for CASSMTSGAYNEQFF.

The chain couples TRBV6-5 to TRBJ2-7; D uncertain. The CDR3 is 13 amino acids. Germline V gene data show CDR1 as MNHEY and CDR2 as SVGAGI. With 0 bases removed from V and 0 bases from J, the gap between germline ends came to 3 bases. The CDR3 bases are TGTGCCAGCAGTTACTCGAGCTCCTACGAGCAGTACTTC. It translates to CASSYSSSYEQYF.